The clone carrying this T cell receptor beta chain was counted a few times. What it recognizes is unknown. The data were obtained in a study of long-term antiretroviral therapy in people with HIV. Study-level points and caveats: The repertoire was dominated at all time points by clones expanded before ART. The study found that diversity rose after ART but stayed below transplant donor controls.

There were about 0.95-11 million cryopreserved PBMC in the samples before DNA extraction. They ran version v3.0 of the immunoSEQ assay at survey level. Sequencing was intended to reach about 35,000-50,000 T-cell genomes per sample. Sequenced by immunoSEQ multiplex PCR; TCRdb stores in-frame clones only, minus some. The table has approximately 20,000 clones, approximately 86% seen once. CDR3 length: 14 residues. Germline V CDR1 and CDR2: MNHEY, SMNVEV (reference sequence). Trimming removed 5 bases at V and 6 bases at J, with 16 bases between. The source was unsorted PBMCs, collected roughly 4 years after starting antiretroviral therapy. This TCR derives from a man younger than 35 with HIV. The rearrangement uses TRBV27 and TRBJ1-1, with a possible D match to TRBD1 (6 bases). The CDR3 loop is CASSVLQGSPEAFF. CDR3 nucleotides: TGTGCCAGCAGTGTCTTACAGGGTTCCCCTGAAGCTTTCTTT.